This is a list of T cell receptor beta chains from one sample in a study of patients and donors after allogeneic stem cell transplantation. TCRdb reprocessed the RT-PCR reads via MiXCR and lists one record per CDR3 protein. The sample has some 960,000 distinct CDR3 sequences; more than 15% are singletons. Sequencing used blood, either unsorted or a sorted T cell fraction (not recorded which). Source of these receptors: a human donor who was either an allogeneic HSCT recipient or a stem cell or donor lymphocyte infusion donor (not recorded which). It is not recorded whose cells these are; they may come from a transplant donor. Each CDR3 is given with its conserved first and last residue. The order of the fields is J gene, clone size, D gene, V gene, CDR3 protein, CDR3 DNA. The D gene is left open where the match is weak. Only some rows state a clone size, as once, few, many or a class for expanded clones.

j_gene: TRBJ1-5
abundance: .
d_gene: .
v_gene: TRBV4-3
CDR3aa: CASSQEGGYQPQHF
CDR3nt: TGCGCCAGCAGCCAAGAAGGTGGGTATCAGCCCCAGCATTTT

j_gene: TRBJ2-5
abundance: .
d_gene: .
v_gene: TRBV19
CDR3aa: CASSMGQETQYF
CDR3nt: TGTGCCAGTAGTATGGGCCAAGAGACCCAGTACTTC

j_gene: TRBJ2-1
abundance: few
d_gene: TRBD2
v_gene: TRBV12-3/TRBV12-4
CDR3aa: CASTPTSGRYNEQFF
CDR3nt: TGTGCCAGCACCCCTACTAGCGGGAGGTACAATGAGCAGTTCTTC

j_gene: TRBJ2-3
abundance: .
d_gene: .
v_gene: TRBV7-6
CDR3aa: CASSLATSADTQYF
CDR3nt: TGTGCCAGCAGCTTAGCAACGAGCGCCGATACGCAGTATTTT

j_gene: TRBJ2-3
abundance: .
d_gene: .
v_gene: TRBV20-1
CDR3aa: CSARWRSTDTQYF
CDR3nt: TGCAGTGCTAGGTGGAGAAGCACAGATACGCAGTATTTT

j_gene: TRBJ1-2
abundance: few
d_gene: TRBD1
v_gene: TRBV4-2
CDR3aa: CASSQENRGFSYGYTF
CDR3nt: TGTGCCAGCAGCCAAGAAAACAGGGGGTTCTCCTATGGCTACACCTTC

j_gene: TRBJ2-7
abundance: few
d_gene: TRBD1
v_gene: TRBV4-3
CDR3aa: CASRANIGTGPYEQYF
CDR3nt: TGCGCCAGCAGAGCCAATATCGGGACAGGGCCGTACGAGCAGTACTTC

j_gene: TRBJ1-2
abundance: few
d_gene: .
v_gene: TRBV21-1
CDR3aa: CASNPKLSANYGYTF
CDR3nt: TGTGCCAGCAACCCAAAGTTGTCAGCTAACTATGGCTACACCTTC

j_gene: TRBJ2-7
abundance: .
d_gene: .
v_gene: TRBV18
CDR3aa: CASSPRSTVGGEQYF
CDR3nt: TGTGCCAGCTCACCACGGAGTACAGTAGGAGGCGAGCAGTACTTC

j_gene: TRBJ1-6
abundance: .
d_gene: .
v_gene: TRBV20-1
CDR3aa: CSASIGNGGNSPLHF
CDR3nt: TGCAGTGCTAGTATCGGCAATGGTGGGAATTCACCCCTCCACTTT

j_gene: TRBJ2-5
abundance: .
d_gene: TRBD1
v_gene: TRBV28
CDR3aa: CASADRGSETQYF
CDR3nt: TGTGCCAGCGCGGACAGGGGATCGGAGACCCAGTACTTC

j_gene: TRBJ1-6
abundance: .
d_gene: .
v_gene: TRBV7-2
CDR3aa: CASSFPPGRNNSPLHF
CDR3nt: TGTGCCAGCAGCTTCCCTCCGGGACGTAATAATTCACCCCTCCACTTT

j_gene: TRBJ1-3
abundance: few
d_gene: .
v_gene: TRBV10-3
CDR3aa: CAISQQDSGNTIYF
CDR3nt: TGTGCCATCAGTCAACAGGACTCTGGAAACACCATATATTTT

j_gene: TRBJ2-1
abundance: .
d_gene: .
v_gene: TRBV5-1
CDR3aa: CASSLVPINEQFF
CDR3nt: TGCGCCAGCAGCTTGGTCCCCATTAATGAGCAGTTCTTC

j_gene: TRBJ1-6
abundance: few
d_gene: .
v_gene: TRBV7-9
CDR3aa: CASSLVDSWPYSPLHF
CDR3nt: TGTGCCAGCAGCTTAGTAGACAGTTGGCCGTATTCACCCCTCCACTTT

j_gene: TRBJ1-1
abundance: few
d_gene: TRBD1
v_gene: TRBV6-1
CDR3aa: CASRPRQGAKNTEAFF
CDR3nt: TGTGCCAGCAGACCCCGACAGGGGGCCAAGAACACTGAAGCTTTCTTT

j_gene: TRBJ2-3
abundance: .
d_gene: .
v_gene: TRBV27
CDR3aa: CASSPETDSTDTQYF
CDR3nt: TGTGCCAGCAGTCCAGAGACGGATAGCACAGATACGCAGTATTTT

j_gene: TRBJ1-1
abundance: few
d_gene: .
v_gene: TRBV20-1
CDR3aa: CSARDTRANTEAFF
CDR3nt: TGCAGTGCTAGAGATACCAGGGCGAACACTGAAGCTTTCTTT

j_gene: TRBJ1-1
abundance: .
d_gene: .
v_gene: TRBV5-1
CDR3aa: CASSLASIMNTEAFF
CDR3nt: TGCGCCAGCAGCTTGGCCTCAATAATGAACACTGAAGCTTTCTTT

j_gene: TRBJ1-1
abundance: .
d_gene: .
v_gene: TRBV30
CDR3aa: CAWSVWVGLNTEAFF
CDR3nt: TGTGCCTGGAGTGTTTGGGTTGGTTTGAACACTGAAGCTTTCTTT

j_gene: TRBJ1-1
abundance: .
d_gene: .
v_gene: TRBV10-2
CDR3aa: CASISGANTEAFF
CDR3nt: TGCGCCAGCATATCGGGGGCCAACACTGAAGCTTTCTTT

j_gene: TRBJ2-2
abundance: few
d_gene: .
v_gene: TRBV29-1
CDR3aa: CSVLRQGNSGELFF
CDR3nt: TGCAGCGTTTTACGGCAGGGGAACTCCGGGGAGCTGTTTTTT

j_gene: TRBJ1-2
abundance: few
d_gene: TRBD1
v_gene: TRBV7-8
CDR3aa: CASSPRTGRDGYTF
CDR3nt: TGTGCCAGCAGCCCGAGGACAGGGAGAGATGGCTACACCTTC

j_gene: TRBJ2-7
abundance: few
d_gene: .
v_gene: TRBV7-2
CDR3aa: CASSFPLGTFSYEQYF
CDR3nt: TGTGCCAGCAGCTTCCCCCTTGGGACATTTTCCTACGAGCAGTACTTC

j_gene: TRBJ2-4
abundance: few
d_gene: TRBD1
v_gene: TRBV24-1
CDR3aa: CATSEGQGGNIQYF
CDR3nt: TGTGCCACCAGTGAGGGACAGGGAGGCAACATTCAGTACTTC

j_gene: TRBJ2-3
abundance: few
d_gene: TRBD1
v_gene: TRBV6-1
CDR3aa: CASSQTGTVSTDTQYF
CDR3nt: TGTGCCAGCAGTCAAACCGGGACAGTGAGCACAGATACGCAGTATTTT

j_gene: TRBJ1-1
abundance: few
d_gene: TRBD1
v_gene: TRBV6-5
CDR3aa: CASSYGSGGKNTEAFF
CDR3nt: TGTGCCAGCAGTTACGGATCAGGGGGAAAGAACACTGAAGCTTTCTTT

j_gene: TRBJ1-1
abundance: .
d_gene: .
v_gene: TRBV7-3
CDR3aa: CASSRIGGANTEAFF
CDR3nt: TGTGCCAGCAGCCGAATCGGGGGAGCGAACACTGAAGCTTTCTTT

j_gene: TRBJ1-1
abundance: .
d_gene: TRBD1
v_gene: TRBV12-3/TRBV12-4
CDR3aa: CASSLYGDRVTEAFF
CDR3nt: TGTGCCAGCAGTTTATATGGGGACAGGGTCACTGAAGCTTTCTTT

j_gene: TRBJ2-1
abundance: .
d_gene: TRBD1
v_gene: TRBV6-5
CDR3aa: CASSYNLPGTGRNEQFF
CDR3nt: TGTGCCAGCAGTTATAATCTCCCCGGGACAGGTAGAAATGAGCAGTTCTTC

j_gene: TRBJ2-3
abundance: .
d_gene: TRBD2
v_gene: TRBV13
CDR3aa: CASSLNRGGAIDTQYF
CDR3nt: TGTGCCAGCAGCTTGAATCGCGGGGGGGCAATAGATACGCAGTATTTT

j_gene: TRBJ2-2
abundance: .
d_gene: .
v_gene: TRBV11-2
CDR3aa: CASSLLRGAGTGELFF
CDR3nt: TGTGCCAGCAGCTTGTTACGGGGGGCTGGCACCGGGGAGCTGTTTTTT

j_gene: TRBJ1-4
abundance: .
d_gene: .
v_gene: TRBV25-1
CDR3aa: CASAPPGTGESNEKLFF
CDR3nt: TGTGCCAGCGCCCCCCCAGGGACGGGGGAGTCGAATGAAAAACTGTTTTTT

j_gene: TRBJ2-7
abundance: few
d_gene: TRBD2
v_gene: TRBV5-5
CDR3aa: CASSFVAGVPYEQYF
CDR3nt: TGTGCCAGCAGCTTCGTAGCGGGAGTCCCCTACGAGCAGTACTTC

j_gene: TRBJ1-3
abundance: many
d_gene: TRBD1
v_gene: TRBV12-3/TRBV12-4
CDR3aa: CASSPGQGLGNTIYF
CDR3nt: TGTGCCAGCAGTCCCGGACAGGGGTTAGGAAACACCATATATTTT

j_gene: TRBJ1-2
abundance: .
d_gene: .
v_gene: TRBV5-1
CDR3aa: CASSNFYGYTF
CDR3nt: TGCGCCAGCAGCAACTTCTATGGCTACACCTTC

j_gene: TRBJ2-1
abundance: .
d_gene: TRBD2
v_gene: TRBV20-1
CDR3aa: CSALAGGRSHNEQFF
CDR3nt: TGCAGTGCACTAGCGGGAGGGAGGTCCCACAATGAGCAGTTCTTC

j_gene: TRBJ1-5
abundance: .
d_gene: .
v_gene: TRBV12-3/TRBV12-4
CDR3aa: CASSLRDLQPQHF
CDR3nt: TGTGCCAGCAGCCTCAGGGATCTTCAGCCCCAGCATTTT

j_gene: TRBJ1-1
abundance: many
d_gene: .
v_gene: TRBV5-1
CDR3aa: CASSLERAGLFEAFF
CDR3nt: TGCGCCAGCAGCTTGGAGAGGGCAGGCCTATTTGAAGCTTTCTTT

j_gene: TRBJ1-1
abundance: .
d_gene: .
v_gene: TRBV7-9
CDR3aa: CASSPPGEVTEAFF
CDR3nt: TGTGCCAGCAGCCCCCCAGGGGAGGTGACTGAAGCTTTCTTT

j_gene: TRBJ2-2
abundance: few
d_gene: .
v_gene: TRBV7-9
CDR3aa: CASSLVLSHLNTGELFF
CDR3nt: TGTGCCAGCAGCTTAGTTCTCAGCCACCTCAACACCGGGGAGCTGTTTTTT

j_gene: TRBJ1-1
abundance: .
d_gene: .
v_gene: TRBV6-2/TRBV6-3
CDR3aa: CASGRGGGSTEAFF
CDR3nt: TGTGCCAGCGGGAGGGGGGGCGGAAGCACTGAAGCTTTCTTT